This T cell receptor beta chain was sequenced in a study of cytomegalovirus exposure and HLA in healthy donors. At the level of the study: The 120 validation repertoires matched the roughly 700 first-cohort repertoires in platform, a later analysis reported. General observations from the study: The study designated 160 or so TCR beta chains cytomegalovirus-associated.

The CDR3 has 16 residues. Trimming pared 5 bases from V and 8 bases from J, leaving 24 bases between. CDR1 is SGHAT, CDR2 FQNNGV, per germline. Remarks on this clone: Its antigen is unidentified.

Using immunoSEQ multiplex PCR, the repertoire was profiled, and TCRdb retains in-frame clones only, with some absent. The sample has more than 300,000 clones, 75% to 90% seen once. The clonotype originates from a young woman in good health and CMV-seronegative. The chain employs TRBV11-2 and TRBJ1-2; the D gene is possibly TRBD1 (5 bases). The sequencing sample was made of PBMCs. CDR3 nucleotide sequence: TGTGCCAGCAGCCGGATATTAGGAAGGGGATATGGAGGCTACACCTTC. Its translation: CASSRILGRGYGGYTF. Full variable domain (rest looked up from reference TRBV11-2 and TRBJ1-2): EAGVAQSPRYKIIEKRQSVAFWCNPISGHATLYWYQQILGQGPKLLIQFQNNGVVDDSQLPKDRFSAERLKGVDSTLKIQPAKLEDSAVYLCASSRILGRGYGGYTFGSGTRLTVV.